This record covers a single T cell receptor (beta chain). This entry comes from a study of technical replicates of blood from several donors. Generated by immunoSEQ multiplex PCR, the TCRdb table keeps only in-frame clones and is missing some. The sample comprises 84,000 or so clones, 93% of which are singletons, and roughly 0.26% rests with the top ten. The TCR was taken from a human donor in good health. The sequenced material came from T cells isolated from PBMCs.

The CDR3: CANSEETGVNEKLFF. Here the CDR3 DNA reads TGCGCCAACTCAGAAGAGACAGGGGTAAATGAAAAACTGTTTTTT. The V gene is TRBV23-1, the J gene TRBJ1-4; 8 bases agree with TRBD1. TRBV23-1 is placed among ORFs of uncertain function. The V segment lost 10 bases and the J segment 5 bases; nucleotides outside the gene matches: 12. This CDR3 spans 15 amino acids.